This TCR beta chain was documented in a study of CD8 T cells in ankylosing spondylitis. General study findings and limits: For ankylosing spondylitis blood, a TCR beta motif of under ten highly homologous variants appeared characteristic. Within peripheral blood, clones linked to disease were CD8+ and relatively rare.

Libraries for TCR beta were made by quantitative 5'-RACE with molecular barcodes. A single record per CDR3 protein comes from TCRdb applying MiXCR to the 5' RACE reads. The repertoire holds tens of thousands of distinct CDR3 sequences, with under 30% as singletons. Germline V gives CDR1 KGHDR, CDR2 SFDVKD. J lost 1 base, V lost 2 bases, and 3 bases had no gene match. This CDR3 spans 15 amino acids. This clonotype was observed a few times. The antigen is not known. The sequence came from a male donor with ankylosing spondylitis or in good health (not recorded which). Sequencing used blood, either unsorted or a sorted T cell fraction (not recorded which). The V and J genes are TRBV24-1 and TRBJ1-1; 7 bases are shared with TRBD1. This CDR3 is CATSDSRTGNTEAFF. As DNA, the CDR3 is TGTGCCACCAGTGATTCACGGACAGGGAACACTGAAGCTTTCTTT.